Listed below are T cell receptor beta chains from one sample, sequenced in a study of beta chain features in type 1 diabetes. The repertoire was sequenced with immunoSEQ multiplex PCR; TCRdb's copy has only in-frame clones and lacks some. The data hold roughly 290,000 clones, with under 8.5% observed a single time. Sample: central memory CD4+ T cells from blood. The receptors derive from a woman under 30 in good health. Both conserved end residues are part of each CDR3. The order of the fields is J gene, D gene, CDR3 length, V gene, clone size, CDR3 DNA, CDR3 protein. D genes are given only for firm matches. Not every row has a clone size; where given, it reads once, few, many or a size class.

j_gene: TRBJ2-7; d_gene: TRBD2; len: 16; v_gene: TRBV4-3; abundance: few; CDR3nt: TGCGCCAGCAGCCAAGATATCCGGGGGGACCTCTACGAGCAGTACTTC; CDR3aa: CASSQDIRGDLYEQYF
j_gene: TRBJ2-2; d_gene: .; len: 15; v_gene: TRBV28; abundance: few; CDR3nt: TGTGCCAGCAGTTCCCCAGGGGTTAACACCGGGGAGCTGTTTTTT; CDR3aa: CASSSPGVNTGELFF
j_gene: TRBJ1-2; d_gene: .; len: 15; v_gene: TRBV7-2; abundance: few; CDR3nt: TGTGCCAGCAGCTTGCGCTTTGGGGGGGACTATGGCTACACCTTC; CDR3aa: CASSLRFGGDYGYTF
j_gene: TRBJ1-1; d_gene: .; len: 14; v_gene: TRBV6-5; abundance: .; CDR3nt: TGTGCCAGCAGTTACGGCAGGGGTGGAAATGAAGCTTTCTTT; CDR3aa: CASSYGRGGNEAFF
j_gene: TRBJ2-7; d_gene: .; len: 15; v_gene: TRBV9; abundance: few; CDR3nt: TGTGCCAGCAGCGTTTGGAGCGGACCTTCCTACGAGCAGTACTTC; CDR3aa: CASSVWSGPSYEQYF
j_gene: TRBJ1-2; d_gene: TRBD1; len: 13; v_gene: TRBV30; abundance: few; CDR3nt: TGTGCCTGGAGCTATGGGACAGGGGGAGGCTACACCTTC; CDR3aa: CAWSYGTGGGYTF
j_gene: TRBJ2-3; d_gene: TRBD2; len: 16; v_gene: TRBV18; abundance: .; CDR3nt: TGTGCCAGCTCACCCACTAGCGGTACACCCACAGATACGCAGTATTTT; CDR3aa: CASSPTSGTPTDTQYF
j_gene: TRBJ1-6; d_gene: TRBD1; len: 16; v_gene: TRBV7-2; abundance: .; CDR3nt: TGTGCCAGCAGCCAAACCCCGGGACAGGGGAATTCACCCCTCCACTTT; CDR3aa: CASSQTPGQGNSPLHF
j_gene: TRBJ2-1; d_gene: TRBD1; len: 16; v_gene: TRBV28; abundance: few; CDR3nt: TGTGCCAGCAACCCTTTGGGGACAGGGGGGAAGAATGAGCAGTTCTTC; CDR3aa: CASNPLGTGGKNEQFF
j_gene: TRBJ2-2; d_gene: .; len: 13; v_gene: TRBV2; abundance: many; CDR3nt: TGTGCCAGCAGACGGACCAACACCGGGGAGCTGTTTTTT; CDR3aa: CASRRTNTGELFF
j_gene: TRBJ2-3; d_gene: TRBD1; len: 16; v_gene: TRBV5-4; abundance: many; CDR3nt: TGTGCCAGCAGCAGAACCGGGACAGGGTTCTTTGGAACGCAGTATTTT; CDR3aa: CASSRTGTGFFGTQYF
j_gene: TRBJ2-7; d_gene: .; len: 12; v_gene: TRBV6-5; abundance: .; CDR3nt: TGTGCCAGCAGGGCGACGACCTACGAGCAGTACTTC; CDR3aa: CASRATTYEQYF
j_gene: TRBJ1-5; d_gene: .; len: 12; v_gene: TRBV29-1; abundance: .; CDR3nt: TGCAGCGCTGGGGATAGCAATCAGCCCCAGCATTTT; CDR3aa: CSAGDSNQPQHF
j_gene: TRBJ1-5; d_gene: .; len: 15; v_gene: TRBV19; abundance: .; CDR3nt: TGTGCCAGTAGTACCAGAGGGGATAGCAATCAGCCCCAGCATTTT; CDR3aa: CASSTRGDSNQPQHF
j_gene: TRBJ1-5; d_gene: TRBD1; len: 14; v_gene: TRBV6-5; abundance: .; CDR3nt: TGTGCCAGCAGGTACCGGGACAGGGGTCAGCCCCAGCATTTT; CDR3aa: CASRYRDRGQPQHF
j_gene: TRBJ2-3; d_gene: .; len: 12; v_gene: TRBV9; abundance: .; CDR3nt: TGTGCCAGCAGCGTAGCCACAGATACGCAGTATTTT; CDR3aa: CASSVATDTQYF
j_gene: TRBJ1-1; d_gene: .; len: 15; v_gene: TRBV9; abundance: few; CDR3nt: TGTGCCAGCAGCGTAGGATCTCGGTTGAACACTGAAGCTTTCTTT; CDR3aa: CASSVGSRLNTEAFF
j_gene: TRBJ1-6; d_gene: TRBD1; len: 15; v_gene: TRBV7-2; abundance: .; CDR3nt: TGTGCCAGCAACCTACTGGACAGGATGGGCTCACCCCTCCACTTT; CDR3aa: CASNLLDRMGSPLHF
j_gene: TRBJ1-2; d_gene: TRBD1; len: 17; v_gene: TRBV7-8; abundance: .; CDR3nt: TGTGCCAGCAGCTCTATGGTGGTGAGGGGGCTGGACTATGGCTACACCTTC; CDR3aa: CASSSMVVRGLDYGYTF
j_gene: TRBJ1-2; d_gene: .; len: 16; v_gene: TRBV1; abundance: few; CDR3nt: TGCACCAGCAGCCAAGATTCCGGGACGGAAGCCGGGGGCTACACCTTC; CDR3aa: CTSSQDSGTEAGGYTF
j_gene: TRBJ1-2; d_gene: .; len: 10; v_gene: TRBV29-1; abundance: .; CDR3nt: TGCAGCTCGGGACCAGATGGCTACACCTTC; CDR3aa: CSSGPDGYTF
j_gene: TRBJ2-3; d_gene: TRBD1; len: 15; v_gene: TRBV30; abundance: .; CDR3nt: TGTGCCTGGAGTGGACAGGGGAGTCGCACAGATACGCAGTATTTT; CDR3aa: CAWSGQGSRTDTQYF
j_gene: TRBJ1-2; d_gene: .; len: 14; v_gene: TRBV15; abundance: few; CDR3nt: TGTGCCACCAGCAGAGAATTGGCCGTATATGGCTACACCTTC; CDR3aa: CATSRELAVYGYTF
j_gene: TRBJ2-7; d_gene: .; len: 15; v_gene: TRBV30; abundance: .; CDR3nt: TGTGCCTGGAGTGTTGGGGAAGGGATTTGGTTCGAGCAGTACTTC; CDR3aa: CAWSVGEGIWFEQYF
j_gene: TRBJ2-3; d_gene: TRBD2; len: 16; v_gene: TRBV7-9; abundance: .; CDR3nt: TGTGCCAGCAGCTTTGTCGTTAGCGGGGGCACAGATACGCAGTATTTT; CDR3aa: CASSFVVSGGTDTQYF
j_gene: TRBJ2-1; d_gene: .; len: 15; v_gene: TRBV6-1; abundance: few; CDR3nt: TGTGCCAGCAGTGAAGCGCACAGGTTCCTGAATGAGCAGTTCTTC; CDR3aa: CASSEAHRFLNEQFF